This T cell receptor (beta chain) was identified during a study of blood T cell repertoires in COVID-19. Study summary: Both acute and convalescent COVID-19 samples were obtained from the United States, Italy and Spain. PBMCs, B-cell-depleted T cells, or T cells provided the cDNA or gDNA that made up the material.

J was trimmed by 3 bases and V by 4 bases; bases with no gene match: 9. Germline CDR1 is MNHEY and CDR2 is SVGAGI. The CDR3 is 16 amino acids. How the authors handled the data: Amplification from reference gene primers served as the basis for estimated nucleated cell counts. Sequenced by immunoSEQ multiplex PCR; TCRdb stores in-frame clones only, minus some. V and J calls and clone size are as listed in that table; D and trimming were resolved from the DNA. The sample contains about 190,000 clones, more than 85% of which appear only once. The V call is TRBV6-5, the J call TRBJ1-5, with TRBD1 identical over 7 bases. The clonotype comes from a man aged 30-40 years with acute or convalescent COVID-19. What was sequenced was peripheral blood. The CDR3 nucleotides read TGTGCCAGCAGTTCCACAGGGGTCTCTATCAATCAGCCCCAGCATTTT. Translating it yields CASSSTGVSINQPQHF.